A selection of T cell receptor beta chains follows, all from one sample in a study of T cell repertoires in cytomegalovirus infection. What these receptors recognize is not known. One entry per CDR3 protein results from TCRdb running MiXCR on the reads. The table includes about 830,000 distinct CDR3 sequences, about 31% detected once. Sequencing used cultured CD8+ T cells from PBMCs, obtained from culture after CMV antigen stimulation. Receptors were obtained from a human donor in good health (CMV status not recorded). Some clones in this sample may be carry-over from other donors' samples. CDR3s include the opening cysteine and the closing phenylalanine or tryptophan. D genes are given only for firm matches. Size values are once, few and many counts, or a class for expanded clones, and some rows have none.

clone size,CDR3 length,J gene,V gene,D gene,CDR3 DNA,CDR3 protein
-,11,TRBJ1-2,TRBV20-1,-,TGCAGTGCTAGAGGCGGCAATGGCTACACCTTC,CSARGGNGYTF
many,12,TRBJ2-5,TRBV4-1,-,TGCGCCAGCAGCCAAGACCGAGAGACCCAGTACTTC,CASSQDRETQYF
-,16,TRBJ2-3,TRBV7-3,-,TGTGCCAGCAGTCAGGTTGCCGGCAGGGCGGCAGATACGCAGTATTTT,CASSQVAGRAADTQYF
many,12,TRBJ2-3,TRBV4-1,-,TGCGCCAGCAGCCAAGATGGCAGGGCGCAGTATTTT,CASSQDGRAQYF
-,16,TRBJ2-7,TRBV14,-,TGTGCCAGCAGCCAAGTTCCCCAGGGCCCCTCCTACGAGCAGTACTTC,CASSQVPQGPSYEQYF
-,14,TRBJ1-5,TRBV7-8,-,TGTGCCAGCAGCCCCGGGTGGTTAGGACAGCCCCAGCATTTT,CASSPGWLGQPQHF
-,13,TRBJ1-1,TRBV6-2/TRBV6-3,-,TGTGCCAGCAGTTGGAACAGGAACACTGAAGCTTTCTTT,CASSWNRNTEAFF
few,14,TRBJ2-5,TRBV5-1,-,TGCGCCAGCAGCCCAAAGGTTGGGATAGAGACCCAGTACTTC,CASSPKVGIETQYF
-,14,TRBJ2-2,TRBV7-9,-,TGTGCCAGCAACGGTGAGGGTAACACCGGGGAGCTGTTTTTT,CASNGEGNTGELFF
-,16,TRBJ1-1,TRBV25-1,-,TGTGCCAGCAGTGAATTCTTTTGGGATGGGAACACTGAAGCTTTCTTT,CASSEFFWDGNTEAFF
few,15,TRBJ1-2,TRBV14,-,TGTGCCAGCAGCCAAGATCGAAGAGGGTCCGATGGCTACACCTTC,CASSQDRRGSDGYTF
-,13,TRBJ1-2,TRBV6-5,-,TGTGCCAGCAGTAGGGGCCTCAACTATGGCTACACCTTC,CASSRGLNYGYTF
-,15,TRBJ2-1,TRBV6-2/TRBV6-3,TRBD1,TGTGCCAGCAGTTCGACAGGGTCCCCCTACAATGAGCAGTTCTTC,CASSSTGSPYNEQFF
few,14,TRBJ1-5,TRBV19,-,TGTGCCAGTGAAGCCCGGTCCCCCAATCAGCCCCAGCATTTT,CASEARSPNQPQHF
few,13,TRBJ2-1,TRBV6-5,-,TGTGCCAGCAGTTACGGAGGGAATCGTGAGCAGTTCTTC,CASSYGGNREQFF
-,15,TRBJ1-2,TRBV11-3,TRBD1,TGTGCCAGCAGCTCGACTGGAACAGGGGATCCGGGCTACACCTTC,CASSSTGTGDPGYTF
-,13,TRBJ2-7,TRBV19,TRBD2,TGTGCCAGTAGGCCCCGGGGGGAGTACGAGCAGTACTTC,CASRPRGEYEQYF
-,14,TRBJ2-5,TRBV23-1,-,TGCGCCAGCAGTCCTCCGGACAGCGCAGAGACCCAGTACTTC,CASSPPDSAETQYF
few,12,TRBJ1-2,TRBV6-5,-,TGTGCCAGCAGGGGCGGGGGCGGTGACTACACCTTC,CASRGGGGDYTF
few,14,TRBJ1-2,TRBV19,-,TGTGCCAGTAGTCCCTATAACTCGCCCTATGGCTACACCTTC,CASSPYNSPYGYTF
many,14,TRBJ2-7,TRBV7-9,-,TGTGCCAGCAGCTTGGGTACAGGGAATTACGAGCAGTACTTC,CASSLGTGNYEQYF
few,14,TRBJ1-5,TRBV19,-,TGTGCCAGTAGTCCCACCGGGACTTCGGTTCCCCAGCATTTT,CASSPTGTSVPQHF
-,14,TRBJ2-7,TRBV14,TRBD1,TGTGCCAGCAGCCATCGGGACAGGGGCCACGAGCAGTACTTC,CASSHRDRGHEQYF
few,17,TRBJ1-1,TRBV6-1,TRBD1,TGTGCCAGCAGTGCGCTGGAGGGACAGGCTACGAACACTGAAGCTTTCTTT,CASSALEGQATNTEAFF
once,14,TRBJ2-3,TRBV6-2/TRBV6-3,-,TGTGCCAGCAGCCCGACGGAAGAGGCAGATACGCAGTATTTT,CASSPTEEADTQYF
-,15,TRBJ1-3,TRBV12-3/TRBV12-4,-,TGTGCCAGCACTAGGTGGGCTGAGGGAGGAAACACCATATATTTT,CASTRWAEGGNTIYF
-,16,TRBJ2-3,TRBV7-2,-,TGTGCCAGCAGCTTAGTCGTGGGGGGCCCCACAGATACGCAGTATTTT,CASSLVVGGPTDTQYF
-,15,TRBJ1-2,TRBV19,-,TGTGCCAGTACCAAATGGGGGTTAAAGGACTATGGCTACACCTTC,CASTKWGLKDYGYTF
-,14,TRBJ1-2,TRBV7-6,-,TGTGCCAGCAGCTTTAAGGTCGGAGTCGGTGGCTACACCTTC,CASSFKVGVGGYTF
-,13,TRBJ1-1,TRBV6-1,-,TGTGCCAGCAGTGAACTCCCGTGGCGTGAAGCTTTCTTT,CASSELPWREAFF
many,15,TRBJ2-5,TRBV12-3/TRBV12-4,TRBD2,TGTGCCAGCAGTTTAGGGGGAGCGGGGGAAGAGACCCAGTACTTC,CASSLGGAGEETQYF
-,17,TRBJ1-3,TRBV18,-,TGTGCCAGCTCACCGCTGGGGACGGGGAGCTCTGGAAACACCATATATTTT,CASSPLGTGSSGNTIYF
once,15,TRBJ1-6,TRBV27,TRBD1,TGTGCCAGCAGTTTTTTCAGGGACAGTAATTCACCCCTCCACTTT,CASSFFRDSNSPLHF
-,18,TRBJ2-5,TRBV7-9,TRBD1,TGTGCCAGCAGCTTAGGAGGGGGCGCGCTCGGGCCCCAAGAGACCCAGTACTTC,CASSLGGGALGPQETQYF
many,13,TRBJ1-5,TRBV4-1,-,TGCGCCAGCAGCCAAGACCCCGTACAGCCCCAGCATTTT,CASSQDPVQPQHF
many,14,TRBJ1-1,TRBV2,TRBD1,TGTGCCAGCGTTAGGACAGGTTTGAACACTGAAGCTTTCTTT,CASVRTGLNTEAFF
-,16,TRBJ2-1,TRBV5-4,TRBD2,TGTGCCAGCCGGAAGCGGGGGGGAACAATTCACAATGAGCAGTTCTTC,CASRKRGGTIHNEQFF